Following are 6 T cell receptor beta chains from one sample sequenced in a study of identifying expanded T cells in peripheral blood. Sequencing used immunoSEQ multiplex PCR; TCRdb keeps in-frame clones, though not all of them. The table includes about 91,000 clones, about nine tenths detected once. The source material was blood. These receptors all come from a person aged 18 to 70 in good health.

The J gene is TRBJ2-7, the V gene TRBV7-2, with TRBD2 as a possible D gene (7 bases). Germline loops: CDR1 SGHTA, CDR2 FQGNSA. Trimming took off 6 bases at V and 7 bases at J, with 16 bases between the two ends. This CDR3 spans 13 amino acids. DNA of the CDR3: TGTGCCAGCAGTCCACGGGGGGCTGGTGAGCAGTACTTC. Its protein product is CASSPRGAGEQYF. The full variable domain, rest sourced from reference TRBV7-2 and TRBJ2-7, is GAGVSQSPSNKVTEKGKDVELRCDPISGHTALYWYRQSLGQGLEFLIYFQGNSAPDKSGLPSDRFSAERTGGSVSTLTIQRTQQEDSAVYLCASSPRGAGEQYFGPGTRLTVT.

The chain is built from TRBV2 and TRBJ1-5; the D gene is possibly TRBD1 (6 bases). The CDR3 totals 14 residues. Trimming stripped 5 bases from V and 6 bases from J, with 14 bases between. Germline CDR1 is SNHLY and CDR2 is FYNNEI. Here the CDR3 DNA reads TGTGCCAGCAGTACCGGGACAACTCCTCAGCCCCAGCATTTT. Amino acids: CASSTGTTPQPQHF.

The chain joins TRBV18 to TRBJ2-1, with 7 nucleotides matching TRBD1. The trim removed 3 bases at V and 5 bases at J, leaving 4 bases unmatched. The CDR3 has 14 residues. The germline CDR1 and CDR2 sequences are KGHSH and LQKENI. CDR3 nucleotides: TGTGCCAGCTCACCGGGACAGACCCACAATGAGCAGTTCTTC. Its translation is CASSPGQTHNEQFF.

The gene calls are TRBV10-3 and TRBJ1-5; tentative D call: TRBD1 (6 bases). CDR3 length equals 15 residues. Germline V CDR1 and CDR2: ENHRY, SYGVKD. The V and J ends lost 6 bases and 1 base respectively, with 13 bases between them. CDR3 amino acids: CAIRSEDSSNQPQHF. As DNA, the CDR3 is TGTGCCATCAGATCCGAGGACAGCAGCAATCAGCCCCAGCATTTT.

This sequence joins TRBV19 and TRBJ2-3; D remains ambiguous. The CDR3 is made up of 14 amino acids. V was clipped by 5 bases and J by 0 bases, with 9 bases between them. Germline V gene sequence: CDR1 LNHDA, CDR2 SQIVND (reference sequence). CDR3 in amino acids: CASSLWRSTDTQYF. CDR3 bases: TGTGCCAGTAGTCTGTGGCGAAGCACAGATACGCAGTATTTT. Full variable domain (outside the CDR3, taken from reference TRBV19 and TRBJ2-3): DGGITQSPKYLFRKEGQNVTLSCEQNLNHDAMYWYRQDPGQGLRLIYYSQIVNDFQKGDIAEGYSVSREKKESFPLTVTSAQKNPTAFYLCASSLWRSTDTQYFGPGTRLTVL.

V is TRBV5-6 and J is TRBJ2-7; 9 nucleotides agree with TRBD1. The CDR3 has 16 amino acids. V gave up 4 bases and J gave up 4 bases; unmatched junction bases: 12. Germline assignment: CDR1 SGHDT and CDR2 YYEEEE. The CDR3 protein is CASSPLNRGQLYEQYF. CDR3 DNA sequence: TGTGCCAGCAGCCCATTAAACAGGGGGCAACTGTACGAGCAGTACTTC.